This T cell receptor (beta chain) derives from a study of blood T cell repertoires in COVID-19. Study context: The cDNA or gDNA used as material had been derived from T cells, B-cell-depleted T cells, or PBMCs.

As handled by the study authors: The assay estimated nucleated cells by amplifying reference gene primers. Clones were read by immunoSEQ multiplex PCR, and TCRdb kept only the in-frame ones, dropping some. V, J and clone size are taken as reported in that table, and D and trimming were inferred from the DNA itself. The table includes hundreds of thousands of clones, approximately 84% detected once. Trimming at V came to 3 bases and at J to 0 bases, leaving 2 bases not matched to a gene. The CDR3 contains 15 residues. CDR1 is PRHDT and CDR2 is FYEKMQ in the germline V gene (reference sequence). The genes are TRBV13 and TRBJ2-7; 10 positions match TRBD2. This clonotype was obtained from a woman in her twenties or thirties who had recovered from COVID-19. The sequenced sample consisted of peripheral blood. CDR3 residues: CASSLGLASSYEQYF. The DNA for the CDR3 is TGTGCCAGCAGCTTGGGACTAGCGAGCTCCTACGAGCAGTACTTC. The full variable domain, rest sourced from reference TRBV13 and TRBJ2-7, is AAGVIQSPRHLIKEKRETATLKCYPIPRHDTVYWYQQGPGQDPQFLISFYEKMQSDKGSIPDRFSAQQFSDYHSELNMSSLELGDSALYFCASSLGLASSYEQYFGPGTRLTVT.